A single sample gave rise to the 25 T cell receptor beta chains below, sequenced in a study of cytomegalovirus exposure and HLA in healthy donors. The PCR made use of 60 Vbeta and 13 Jbeta primers. TCRdb's table, derived via immunoSEQ multiplex PCR, lists solely in-frame clones and lacks some. The sample includes 150,000 to 200,000 clones, more than 75% of them seen just once. The sequenced sample was PBMCs. These receptors were taken from a man aged 40-55 years in good health and CMV-seronegative.

This clone was found a few times. The chain joins TRBV7-2 to TRBJ2-2; weak D call: TRBD2 (6 bases). The CDR3 is 15 residues long. CDR1 is SGHTA, CDR2 FQGNSA, per germline. The V gene lost 5 bases and the J gene lost 5 bases, with 15 bases spanning the gap. CDR3 region: CASSQIGTSTGELFF. In nucleotides, the CDR3 is TGTGCCAGCAGCCAAATCGGGACTTCGACCGGGGAGCTGTTTTTT.

This sequence joins TRBV15 and TRBJ1-5, with 10 nucleotides matching TRBD1. Germline V gene data show CDR1 as LNHNV and CDR2 as YYDKDF (reference sequence). This CDR3 is 14 amino acids long. The V segment lost 7 bases and the J segment 6 bases; nucleotides outside the gene matches: 6. CDR3 in amino acids: CATKAGQGGQPQHF. For the CDR3, the DNA is TGTGCCACCAAGGCCGGACAGGGGGGTCAGCCCCAGCATTTT.

Concerning this clone: A junction boundary mismatches the germline segment, possibly from a read error. The J gene is TRBJ2-1, the V gene TRBV5-6, with 14 bases aligning to TRBD2. Per germline, CDR1 SGHDT and CDR2 YYEEEE. This CDR3 is built from 13 residues. The CDR3 is CASSRKEGLAGVF. For the CDR3, the DNA is TGTGCCAGCAGCCGCAAAGAGGGACTAGCGGGGGTCTTC. Full variable domain (outside the CDR3, taken from reference TRBV5-6 and TRBJ2-1): DAGVTQSPTHLIKTRGQQVTLRCSPKSGHDTVSWYQQALGQGPQFIFQYYEEEERQRGNFPDRFSGHQFPNYSSELNVNALLLGDSALYLCASSRKEGLAGVFGPGTRLTVL.

The chain links TRBV7-2 to TRBJ2-7; 11 nucleotides match TRBD2. The CDR3 extends over 14 amino acids. Looked up from germline, CDR1 is SGHTA and CDR2 is FQGNSA. The trim removed 5 bases at V and 2 bases at J, leaving 2 bases unmatched. The CDR3 nucleotides are TGTGCCAGCAGCACGGGACTAGCGGCCTACGAGCAGTACTTC. It is translated as CASSTGLAAYEQYF.

The genes are TRBV18 and TRBJ2-3; 8 positions agree with TRBD1. Germline CDR1 KGHSH, CDR2 LQKENI. V lost 0 bases and J lost 7; bases outside the gene matches: 3. This CDR3 spans 14 amino acids. Here the CDR3 DNA reads TGTGCCAGCTCACCACCGACAGGGGAGAATACGCAGTATTTT. Its protein product is CASSPPTGENTQYF.

The V and J genes are TRBV4-3 and TRBJ2-1, with 8 bases lining up with TRBD2. V gave up 0 bases and J gave up 9 bases; unmatched junction bases: 7. The CDR3 extends over 15 amino acids. Germline-derived CDR1 and CDR2 are LGHNA and YSLEER. CDR3 DNA sequence: TGCGCCAGCAGCCAAGATGGTAGCGGGAAGCTTGAGCAGTTCTTC. This gives the protein CASSQDGSGKLEQFF.

V usage is TRBV5-4 and J usage is TRBJ2-3; the match to TRBD2 covers 7 bases. V gave up 3 bases and J gave up 0 bases; unmatched junction bases: 10. CDR1 and CDR2 (germline): SGHNT, YYREEE (reference sequence). CDR3 length: 17 residues. Here the CDR3 reads CASSSWALAASTDTQYF. In nucleotides, the CDR3 is TGTGCCAGCAGCTCATGGGCCCTAGCGGCCAGCACAGATACGCAGTATTTT.

The chain carries TRBV6-5 and TRBJ2-6; D call uncertain. With 3 bases removed from V and 4 bases from J, the gap between germline ends came to 4 bases. This CDR3 region has 13 residues. The V gene's germline CDR1 is MNHEY and CDR2 SVGAGI. CDR3 DNA: TGTGCCAGCAGTTATCGGGGGGCCAACGTCCTGACTTTC. Translated: CASSYRGANVLTF.

The chain is built from TRBV5-6 and TRBJ1-2; TRBD1 is a possible D gene (5 bases). Germline CDR1 and CDR2: SGHDT and YYEEEE. CDR3 length: 13 amino acids. V was shortened by 0 bases and J by 8 bases, with 11 bases between the two germline ends. The CDR3 protein is CASSLVGGEGYTF. The CDR3 DNA follows: TGTGCCAGCAGCTTGGTCGGGGGAGAGGGCTACACCTTC.

The chain uses TRBV19 and TRBJ1-1; D is undetermined. Germline CDR1 LNHDA, CDR2 SQIVND (reference sequence). The CDR3 extends over 14 amino acids. V lost 5 bases, J lost 0 bases, and 10 bases lay in between. The CDR3 DNA reads TGTGCCAGTAGTTCGCCCAGGATGAACACTGAAGCTTTCTTT. It encodes CASSSPRMNTEAFF.

This chain links TRBV30 with TRBJ1-5, with D possibly being TRBD1 (6 bases). The V end was cut by 4 bases, the J end by 7 bases, with 17 bases between. There are 14 residues in the CDR3. CDR1 is GTSNPN, CDR2 SVGIG, per germline (reference sequence). The CDR3 DNA sequence: TGTGCCTGGACCCTACAGGGCTCTGGGCAGCCCCAGCATTTT. It encodes CAWTLQGSGQPQHF. The full variable domain, with the rest looked up from reference TRBV30 and TRBJ1-5, is SQTIHQWPATLVQPVGSPLSLECTVEGTSNPNLYWYRQAAGRGLQLLFYSVGIGQISSEVPQNLSASRPQDRQFILSSKKLLLSDSGFYLCAWTLQGSGQPQHFGDGTRLSIL.

This chain uses TRBV5-8 with TRBJ2-2; 10 bases map to TRBD1. The germline gives CDR1 SGHTS, CDR2 YDEGEE. Trimming removed 5 bases from V and 4 bases from J; junction bases left unmatched: 8. CDR3 length: 16 amino acids. The CDR3 nucleotides are TGTGCCAGCAGGCAACCCGGGACAGGGGCCACCGGGGAGCTGTTTTTT. It codes for CASRQPGTGATGELFF.

This chain uses TRBV4-1 with TRBJ2-7, with 14 bases lining up with TRBD2. CDR1 is MGHRA and CDR2 is YSYEKL in the germline V gene. Trimming cost V 3 bases and J 5 bases; bases outside gene matches: 3. The CDR3 is 15 residues long. CDR3 sequence (DNA): TGCGCCAGCAGCCAGACTAGCGGGAGGGCCGACGAGCAGTACTTC. Its translation: CASSQTSGRADEQYF.

This clone was detected a few times. This chain links TRBV9 with TRBJ2-7; D call uncertain. V was trimmed by 0 bases and J by 5 bases, leaving 15 bases between them. Germline V lookup: CDR1 SGDLS, CDR2 YYNGEE. This CDR3 has 15 residues. The CDR3 is CASSVVPGSPDEQYF. DNA of the CDR3: TGTGCCAGCAGCGTAGTTCCAGGATCCCCTGACGAGCAGTACTTC.

The chain uses TRBV18 and TRBJ2-3, with a weak D call TRBD2 (6 bases). V lost 3 bases and J lost 3, with 16 bases in between. CDR3 length equals 16 residues. Germline CDR1 KGHSH, CDR2 LQKENI. Here the CDR3 DNA reads TGTGCCAGCTCACCGCGGTTGGGGGGAGAGACAGATACGCAGTATTTT. This encodes CASSPRLGGETDTQYF.

This clone was observed a few times. This chain joins TRBV5-4 and TRBJ2-5; 10 nucleotides align to TRBD2. This CDR3 comprises 17 residues. Germline assignment: CDR1 SGHNT and CDR2 YYREEE (reference sequence). V shed 3 bases, J shed 3 bases, and the junction held 11 bases outside the gene matches. The CDR3 region is CASSSLSRLAGKETQYF. CDR3 DNA sequence: TGTGCCAGCAGCTCCCTCTCCAGACTAGCGGGCAAAGAGACCCAGTACTTC.

This chain uses TRBV6-4 with TRBJ1-5, with TRBD1 as a possible D gene (6 bases). Germline assignment: CDR1 MRHNA and CDR2 SNTAGT. The CDR3 loop spans 18 amino acids. The V end was cut by 3 bases, the J end by 1 base, with 19 bases between. This chain's CDR3 is CASSEMVRRGISNQPQHF. The CDR3 nucleotides read TGTGCCAGCAGTGAGATGGTGCGAAGGGGGATCAGCAATCAGCCCCAGCATTTT.

The V and J genes are TRBV2 and TRBJ2-5; TRBD2 matches at 12 bases. Germline CDR1 reads SNHLY; CDR2 reads FYNNEI. The CDR3 runs 15 residues. J lost 5 bases, V lost 6 bases, and 7 bases had no gene match. The CDR3 sequence is CASSFLAGGGETQYF. The CDR3, as DNA: TGTGCCAGCAGCTTCCTAGCGGGAGGGGGGGAGACCCAGTACTTC.

The V call is TRBV5-1, the J call TRBJ2-2; weak D call: TRBD2 (5 bases). Germline values: CDR1 SGHRS, CDR2 YFSETQ. This CDR3 is built from 16 residues. Trimming stripped 0 bases from V and 6 bases from J, with 15 bases between. Here the CDR3 DNA reads TGCGCCAGCAGCTTGGAGGGTAGCTTTAGCGCCGGGGAGCTGTTTTTT. This gives the protein CASSLEGSFSAGELFF. The full variable domain, completed using reference TRBV5-1 and TRBJ2-2, is KAGVTQTPRYLIKTRGQQVTLSCSPISGHRSVSWYQQTPGQGLQFLFEYFSETQRNKGNFPGRFSGRQFSNSRSEMNVSTLELGDSALYLCASSLEGSFSAGELFFGEGSRLTVL.

This chain uses TRBV14 with TRBJ2-1, with TRBD1 matching over 8 bases. Losses at the gene ends were 1 base for V and 8 bases for J; bases not matched to a gene: 10. CDR3 length: 16 residues. Germline V CDR1 and CDR2: SGHDN, FVKESK. The CDR3 DNA reads TGTGCCAGCAGCCAAGTCCCGGGACAGGCGGACTATGAGCAGTTCTTC. Its translation: CASSQVPGQADYEQFF.

With respect to this clone: This sample also contains other DNA sequences that code for the same CDR3. This chain joins TRBV7-2 and TRBJ2-7; 13 nucleotides line up with TRBD2. CDR1 is SGHTA, CDR2 FQGNSA, per germline. J was trimmed by 2 bases and V by 5 bases; bases with no gene match: 3. CDR3 length equals 15 residues. The DNA for the CDR3 is TGTGCCAGCAGCCTGGGGACTAGCGGGACCTACGAGCAGTACTTC. Translated: CASSLGTSGTYEQYF.

This clone was observed a single time. The V call is TRBV30, the J call TRBJ1-2; D is possibly TRBD1 (5 bases). CDR1 GTSNPN and CDR2 SVGIG come from the germline V gene (reference sequence). V gave up 0 bases and J gave up 8 bases, with 13 bases separating them. The CDR3 is made up of 13 amino acids. The CDR3 loop is CAWSVTGRGGYTF. The CDR3 nucleotides read TGTGCCTGGAGTGTAACAGGCCGGGGGGGCTACACCTTC. The variable domain in full, with the rest retrieved from reference TRBV30 and TRBJ1-2, is SQTIHQWPATLVQPVGSPLSLECTVEGTSNPNLYWYRQAAGRGLQLLFYSVGIGQISSEVPQNLSASRPQDRQFILSSKKLLLSDSGFYLCAWSVTGRGGYTFGSGTRLTVV.

This clone was seen a few times. The gene calls are TRBV2 and TRBJ2-7, with 10 positions matching TRBD1. Germline V gene lookup returns CDR1 SNHLY and CDR2 FYNNEI. V lost 8 bases, J lost 8 bases, and 15 bases stayed unmatched. The CDR3 consists of 15 residues. Here the CDR3 DNA reads TGTGCCAGCTCTCGGACCGACAGGGGGCGAGCAAAGCAGTACTTC. Translation gives CASSRTDRGRAKQYF.

The chain couples TRBV5-6 to TRBJ2-7, with D uncertain. Germline V CDR1 and CDR2: SGHDT, YYEEEE. Trimming stripped 4 bases from V and 0 bases from J, with 14 bases between. This CDR3 spans 15 amino acids. The CDR3 region is CASSPRGPSSYEQYF. In DNA, the CDR3 is TGTGCCAGCAGCCCCCGTGGCCCCAGCTCCTACGAGCAGTACTTC.

This rearrangement joins TRBV4-2 to TRBJ2-2; 7 bases match TRBD2. Germline trimming cut 5 bases from V and 3 bases from J; bases unmatched to any gene: 6. The CDR3 is 15 amino acids. The germline gives CDR1 LGHNA, CDR2 YNFKEQ. The DNA of the CDR3 is TGTGCCAGCAGCTCGCGGGAGTCGGACACCGGGGAGCTGTTTTTT. Its translation: CASSSRESDTGELFF.